This TCR beta chain was sequenced for a study of cytomegalovirus exposure and HLA in healthy donors. Germline V gives CDR1 SNHLY, CDR2 FYNNEI. The CDR3 extends over 14 amino acids. V was shortened by 11 bases and J by 1 base, with 18 bases between the two germline ends. This PCR relied on a set of 60 Vbeta primers and 13 Jbeta primers. This table comes from immunoSEQ multiplex PCR, and its TCRdb copy is limited to in-frame clones, with some not included. The sample holds some 50,000 clones, about 72% seen once. This chain links TRBV2 with TRBJ2-7, with a weak D call TRBD1 (6 bases). The receptor's source is a man aged 30 to 45 in good health and CMV-seronegative. The sample comprised PBMCs. The CDR3 coding sequence is TGTGCCGGTCCCCGGGACAAAGATTCCTACGAGCAGTACTTC. This gives the protein CAGPRDKDSYEQYF.